These T cell receptor beta chains were read from a single sample in a study of cytomegalovirus exposure and HLA in healthy donors. Sequencing was performed with immunoSEQ multiplex PCR; in TCRdb, only in-frame clones are kept and a portion is missing. The table has approximately 70,000 clones, over 70% seen once. The sequenced material came from PBMCs. The receptors originated from a man in his 60s in good health and CMV-seropositive. Each CDR3 is given with its conserved first and last residue. The order of the fields is J gene, D gene, clone size, V gene, CDR3 protein, CDR3 DNA. D genes are given only for firm matches. Clone size is not always given. Where it is, it says once, few, many or a class for expanded clones.

TRBJ1-1	-	-	TRBV6-5	CASSSQRVAFF	TGTGCCAGCAGTTCCCAGAGGGTAGCTTTCTTT
TRBJ2-7	-	once	TRBV11-2	CASSLTDGTTYEQYF	TGTGCCAGCAGCTTAACGGACGGGACAACCTACGAGCAGTACTTC
TRBJ1-1	-	-	TRBV11-3	CASSPNGWHTEAFF	TGTGCCAGCAGCCCAAACGGGTGGCACACTGAAGCTTTCTTT
TRBJ1-5	-	-	TRBV15	CATSRDQGVGFSNQPQHF	TGTGCCACCAGCAGAGATCAAGGAGTCGGGTTTAGCAATCAGCCCCAGCATTTT
TRBJ2-3	-	-	TRBV10-3	CAISERGARDTQYF	TGTGCCATCAGTGAAAGGGGTGCCAGAGATACGCAGTATTTT
TRBJ1-2	TRBD1	-	TRBV5-1	CASSLEGAQVDGYTF	TGCGCCAGCAGCTTGGAGGGGGCTCAGGTGGATGGCTACACCTTC
TRBJ1-1	TRBD1	-	TRBV6-5	CASSPTGANTEAFF	TGTGCCAGCAGTCCCACAGGGGCGAACACTGAAGCTTTCTTT
TRBJ1-5	-	once	TRBV6-1	CASSGGEGWGQPQHF	TGTGCCAGCAGTGGGGGGGAGGGCTGGGGGCAGCCCCAGCATTTT
TRBJ2-5	-	few	TRBV10-3	CAISDFGEETQYF	TGTGCCATCAGTGACTTCGGGGAAGAGACCCAGTACTTC
TRBJ2-1	-	-	TRBV19	CASSFGGHDNEQFF	TGTGCCAGTAGTTTCGGGGGGCACGACAATGAGCAGTTCTTC
TRBJ2-7	TRBD2	-	TRBV27	CASSLPPTSGSYEQYF	TGTGCCAGCAGTTTACCCCCGACTAGCGGATCCTACGAGCAGTACTTC
TRBJ2-3	TRBD2	-	TRBV10-3	CAISEKRGSLDTQYF	TGTGCCATCAGTGAAAAGCGGGGGTCTCTAGATACGCAGTATTTT
TRBJ2-5	TRBD1	-	TRBV19	CASSMGDRGSQETQYF	TGTGCCAGTAGTATGGGGGACAGGGGGTCCCAAGAGACCCAGTACTTC
TRBJ1-2	-	-	TRBV11-2	CASSLKYGGGLNYGYTF	TGTGCCAGCAGCTTAAAGTATGGGGGAGGTCTGAACTATGGCTACACCTTC
TRBJ2-3	-	-	TRBV5-4	CASSLDRGTDTQYF	TGTGCCAGCAGCTTGGACAGGGGCACAGATACGCAGTATTTT
TRBJ2-2	TRBD2	-	TRBV10-3	CAASGRLAATGELFF	TGTGCCGCTAGCGGTAGACTAGCTGCCACCGGGGAGCTGTTTTTT
TRBJ1-5	-	-	TRBV19	CASSPQNLPNQPQHF	TGTGCCAGTAGTCCTCAGAACCTCCCGAATCAGCCCCAGCATTTT
TRBJ1-3	TRBD1	-	TRBV5-6	CASSLFSGTAGNTIYF	TGTGCCAGCAGCTTGTTTAGTGGGACAGCTGGAAACACCATATATTTT
TRBJ1-2	TRBD1	-	TRBV2	CASSLTGLQGASYTF	TGTGCCAGCAGTTTAACAGGGTTACAGGGGGCCAGCTACACCTTC
TRBJ2-7	-	-	TRBV11-3	CASSLDRSSGTYEQYF	TGTGCCAGCAGCTTAGATCGCAGTAGCGGAACCTACGAGCAGTACTTC
TRBJ2-5	-	-	TRBV6-1	CASRGLARLETQYF	TGTGCCAGCAGGGGCCTAGCGAGGTTGGAGACCCAGTACTTC
TRBJ1-2	-	-	TRBV27	CASSSYNTGYTF	TGTGCCAGCAGTAGCTATAATACCGGCTACACCTTC
TRBJ2-1	TRBD2	-	TRBV11-2	CASSFGSSGYNEQFF	TGTGCCAGCAGCTTCGGGTCTAGCGGATACAATGAGCAGTTCTTC
TRBJ1-1	TRBD1	-	TRBV5-1	CASSFTGATEAFF	TGCGCCAGCAGCTTCACAGGGGCCACTGAAGCTTTCTTT
TRBJ2-7	TRBD1	medium-sized	TRBV6-1	CASSVQGAPYEQYF	TGTGCCAGCAGTGTTCAGGGGGCCCCCTACGAGCAGTACTTC
TRBJ1-4	TRBD1	-	TRBV6-5	CASSYRGQGAEKLFF	TGTGCCAGCAGTTACAGGGGACAGGGGGCTGAAAAACTGTTTTTT
TRBJ2-3	TRBD2	-	TRBV5-5	CASSLELAGSRVDTQYF	TGTGCCAGCAGCTTGGAGCTAGCGGGATCGCGCGTGGATACGCAGTATTTT
TRBJ2-5	-	-	TRBV7-9	CSSSDQRETQYF	TGTTCCAGCAGCGATCAGCGAGAGACCCAGTACTTC
TRBJ2-7	TRBD1	-	TRBV6-6	CASSTLVLGQYEQYF	TGTGCCAGCAGTACTCTTGTACTGGGACAGTACGAGCAGTACTTC
TRBJ2-7	-	-	TRBV11-2	CASSPRVGGYEQYF	TGTGCCAGCAGCCCTAGGGTGGGGGGCTACGAGCAGTACTTC
TRBJ1-2	-	-	TRBV7-9	CSSSLIGSGEGGYTF	TGTTCCAGCAGTCTCATCGGGTCGGGGGAGGGTGGCTACACCTTC
TRBJ2-3	TRBD2	-	TRBV2	CASSGLAGVGDTQYF	TGTGCCAGCAGTGGACTAGCGGGAGTTGGTGATACGCAGTATTTT
TRBJ2-1	TRBD1	-	TRBV11-3	CASSFPPGQGPNEQFF	TGTGCCAGCAGCTTCCCCCCGGGACAGGGGCCCAATGAGCAGTTCTTC
TRBJ1-1	TRBD1	-	TRBV6-5	CASRYDRVQTEAFF	TGTGCCAGCAGGTATGACAGGGTCCAGACTGAAGCTTTCTTT
TRBJ1-1	TRBD1	-	TRBV19	CASSIRTGEAAF	TGTGCCAGTAGTATTCGGACAGGGGAAGCGGCTTTT
TRBJ1-2	TRBD1	-	TRBV4-1	CASSQVGQGGGYTF	TGCGCCAGCAGCCAGGTTGGACAGGGGGGTGGCTACACCTTC
TRBJ2-5	-	-	TRBV5-4	CASSFGRLETQYF	TGTGCCAGCAGCTTTGGCAGGCTTGAGACCCAGTACTTC
TRBJ2-1	TRBD2	-	TRBV6-1	CASSEGTSGSNEQFF	TGTGCCAGCAGTGAAGGGACTAGCGGGAGCAATGAGCAGTTCTTC
TRBJ2-1	TRBD2	-	TRBV5-6	CASSFPGGSSYNEQFF	TGTGCCAGCAGCTTCCCGGGAGGATCCTCCTACAATGAGCAGTTCTTC
TRBJ2-1	-	few	TRBV20-1	CSWETSNEQFF	TGCAGCTGGGAGACGTCGAATGAGCAGTTCTTC
TRBJ1-1	TRBD1	-	TRBV12-5	CASGLATGQGLNTEAFF	TGTGCTAGTGGTTTGGCGACGGGACAGGGCCTGAACACTGAAGCTTTCTTT
TRBJ2-7	TRBD1	-	TRBV6-5	CASTYGTGGYEQYF	TGTGCCAGCACCTACGGGACAGGGGGATACGAGCAGTACTTC
TRBJ2-1	TRBD2	-	TRBV2	CASKGLAVYNEQFF	TGTGCCAGCAAGGGACTAGCAGTCTACAATGAGCAGTTCTTC
TRBJ2-3	TRBD2	-	TRBV7-9	CASSPVSGSTDTQYF	TGTGCCAGCAGCCCCGTTAGCGGGAGCACAGATACGCAGTATTTT
TRBJ2-3	TRBD2	-	TRBV29-1	CSGTSGSTDTQYF	TGCAGCGGTACTAGCGGGAGTACAGATACGCAGTATTTT